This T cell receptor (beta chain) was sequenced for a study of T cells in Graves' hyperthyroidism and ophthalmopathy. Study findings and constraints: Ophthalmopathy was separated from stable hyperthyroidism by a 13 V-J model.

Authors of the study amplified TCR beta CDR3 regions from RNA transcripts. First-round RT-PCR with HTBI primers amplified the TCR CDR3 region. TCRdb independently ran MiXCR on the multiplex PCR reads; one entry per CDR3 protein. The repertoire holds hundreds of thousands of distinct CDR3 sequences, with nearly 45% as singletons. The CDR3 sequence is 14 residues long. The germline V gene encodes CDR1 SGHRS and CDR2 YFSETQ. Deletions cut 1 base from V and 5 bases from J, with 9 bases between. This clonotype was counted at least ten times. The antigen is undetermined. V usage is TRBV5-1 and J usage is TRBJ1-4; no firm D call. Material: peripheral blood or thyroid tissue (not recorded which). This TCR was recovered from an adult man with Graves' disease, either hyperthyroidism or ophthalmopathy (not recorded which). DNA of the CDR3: TGCGCCAGCAGCTTGTGGCAGGACAATGAAAAACTGTTTTTT. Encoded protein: CASSLWQDNEKLFF.